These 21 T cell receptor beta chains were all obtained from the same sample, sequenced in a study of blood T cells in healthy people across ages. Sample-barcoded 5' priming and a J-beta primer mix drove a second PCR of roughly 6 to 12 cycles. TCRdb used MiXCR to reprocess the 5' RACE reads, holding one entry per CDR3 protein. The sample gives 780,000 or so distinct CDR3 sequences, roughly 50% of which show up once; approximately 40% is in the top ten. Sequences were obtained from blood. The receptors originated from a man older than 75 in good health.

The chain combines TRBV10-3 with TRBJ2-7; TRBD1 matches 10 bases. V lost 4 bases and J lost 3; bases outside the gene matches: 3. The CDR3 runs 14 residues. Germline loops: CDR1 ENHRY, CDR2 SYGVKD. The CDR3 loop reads CAISGRDRGYEQYF. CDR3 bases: TGTGCCATCAGTGGGAGGGACAGGGGCTACGAGCAGTACTTC.

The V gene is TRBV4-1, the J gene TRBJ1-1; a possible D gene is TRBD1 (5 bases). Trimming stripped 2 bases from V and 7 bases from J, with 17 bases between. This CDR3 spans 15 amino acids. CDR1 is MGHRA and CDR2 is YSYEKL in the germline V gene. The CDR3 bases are TGCGCCAGCAGCCAAAACCTCGGGGCACAGTTTGAAGCTTTCTTT. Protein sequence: CASSQNLGAQFEAFF.

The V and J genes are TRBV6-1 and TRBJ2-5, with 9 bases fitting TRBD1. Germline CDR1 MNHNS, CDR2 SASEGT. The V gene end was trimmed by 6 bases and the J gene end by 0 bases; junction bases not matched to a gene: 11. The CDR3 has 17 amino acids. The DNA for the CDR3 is TGTGCCAGCAGCAACACAGGGACAGGGTCGTACCAAGAGACCCAGTACTTC. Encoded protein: CASSNTGTGSYQETQYF.

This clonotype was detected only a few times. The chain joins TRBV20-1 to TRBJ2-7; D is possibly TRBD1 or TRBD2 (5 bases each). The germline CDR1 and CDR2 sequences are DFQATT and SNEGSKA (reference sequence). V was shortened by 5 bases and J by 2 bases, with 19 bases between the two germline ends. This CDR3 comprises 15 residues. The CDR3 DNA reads TGCAGTGCTTCCAATATCGGGACCCCCACCTACGAGCAGTACTTC. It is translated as CSASNIGTPTYEQYF.

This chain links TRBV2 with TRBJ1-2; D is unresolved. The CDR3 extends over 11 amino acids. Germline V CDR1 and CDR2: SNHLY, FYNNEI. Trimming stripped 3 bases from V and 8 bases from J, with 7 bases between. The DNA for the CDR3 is TGTGCCAGCAGTGAGGGGAACGGCTACACCTTC. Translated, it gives CASSEGNGYTF.

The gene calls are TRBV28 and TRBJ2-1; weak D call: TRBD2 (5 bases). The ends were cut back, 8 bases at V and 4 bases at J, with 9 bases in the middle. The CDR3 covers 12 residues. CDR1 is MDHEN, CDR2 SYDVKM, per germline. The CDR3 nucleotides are TGTGCCAGCGGAGCGGTTTACAATGAGCAGTTCTTC. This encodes CASGAVYNEQFF.

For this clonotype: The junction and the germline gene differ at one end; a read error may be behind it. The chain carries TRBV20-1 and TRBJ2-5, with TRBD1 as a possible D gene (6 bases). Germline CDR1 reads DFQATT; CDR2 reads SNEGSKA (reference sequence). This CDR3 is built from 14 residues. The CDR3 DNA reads TGCAGTGCTTGCCCCGGACAGACCGGAGAGGCCCAGTACTTC. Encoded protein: CSACPGQTGEAQYF.

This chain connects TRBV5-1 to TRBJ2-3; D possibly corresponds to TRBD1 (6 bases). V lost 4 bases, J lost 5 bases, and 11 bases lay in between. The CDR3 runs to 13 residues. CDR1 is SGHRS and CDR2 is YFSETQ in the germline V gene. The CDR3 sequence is CASSRQAVDTQYF. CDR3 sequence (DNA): TGCGCCAGCAGCCGACAGGCGGTAGATACGCAGTATTTT.

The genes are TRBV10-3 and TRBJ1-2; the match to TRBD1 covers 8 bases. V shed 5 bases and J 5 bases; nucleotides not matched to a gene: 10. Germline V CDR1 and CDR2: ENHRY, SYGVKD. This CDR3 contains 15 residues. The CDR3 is CAISPRTGLGYGYTF. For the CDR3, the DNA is TGTGCCATCAGTCCTAGGACAGGGTTGGGGTATGGCTACACCTTC.

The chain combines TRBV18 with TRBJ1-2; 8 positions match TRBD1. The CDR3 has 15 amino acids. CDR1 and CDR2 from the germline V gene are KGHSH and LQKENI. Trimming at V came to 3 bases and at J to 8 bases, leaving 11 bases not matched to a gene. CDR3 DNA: TGTGCCAGCTCACCCGCGACAGGGGAGACAGGAGGCTACACCTTC. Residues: CASSPATGETGGYTF.

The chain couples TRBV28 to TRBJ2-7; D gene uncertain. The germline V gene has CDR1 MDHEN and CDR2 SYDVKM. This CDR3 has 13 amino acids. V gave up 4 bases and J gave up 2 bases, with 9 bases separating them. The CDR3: CASSSLPPYEQYF. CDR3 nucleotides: TGTGCCAGCAGTTCCCTCCCTCCCTACGAGCAGTACTTC.

Here the CDR3 reads CASSQGPRGAYTGLAYF. CDR3 bases: TGTGCCAGCAGCCAAGGACCTCGGGGGGCGTACACGGGCCTCGCGTATTTT. This sequence joins TRBV4-2 and TRBJ2-3; maybe TRBD2 (7 bases). The CDR3 contains 17 residues. The ends were cut back, 1 base at V and 14 bases at J, with 28 bases in the middle. Germline V gene lookup returns CDR1 LGHNA and CDR2 YNFKEQ.

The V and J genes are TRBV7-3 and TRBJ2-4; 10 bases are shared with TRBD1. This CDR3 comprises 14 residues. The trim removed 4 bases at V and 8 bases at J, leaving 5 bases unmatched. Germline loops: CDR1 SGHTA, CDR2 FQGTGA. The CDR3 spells CASSSTGGTDIQYF. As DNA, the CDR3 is TGTGCCAGCAGCTCGACAGGGGGCACGGACATTCAGTACTTC.

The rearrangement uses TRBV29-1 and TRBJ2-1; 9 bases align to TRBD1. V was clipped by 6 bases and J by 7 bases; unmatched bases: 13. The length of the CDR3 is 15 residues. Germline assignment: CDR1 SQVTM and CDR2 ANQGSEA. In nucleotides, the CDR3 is TGCAGCGTCCCTTACCGGGACAGGGTTTTGAATGAGCAGTTCTTC. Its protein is CSVPYRDRVLNEQFF.

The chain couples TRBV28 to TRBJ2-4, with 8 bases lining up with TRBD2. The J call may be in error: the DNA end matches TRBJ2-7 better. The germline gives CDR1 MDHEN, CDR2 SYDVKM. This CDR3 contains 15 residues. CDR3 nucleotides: TGTGCCAGCACTACTCAGGGCGGGGGGCGACGCGAGCAGTACTTC. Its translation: CASTTQGGGRREQYF.

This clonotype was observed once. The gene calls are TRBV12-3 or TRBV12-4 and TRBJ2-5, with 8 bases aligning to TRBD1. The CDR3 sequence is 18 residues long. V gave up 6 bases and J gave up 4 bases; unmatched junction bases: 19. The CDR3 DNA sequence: TGTGCCAGCAGGCCCCTGGGGACAGGATTCACCCGGCGAGAGACCCAGTACTTC. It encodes CASRPLGTGFTRRETQYF.

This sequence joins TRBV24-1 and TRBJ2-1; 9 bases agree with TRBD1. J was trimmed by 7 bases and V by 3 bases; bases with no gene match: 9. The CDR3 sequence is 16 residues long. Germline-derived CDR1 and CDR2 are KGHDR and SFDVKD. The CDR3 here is CATSDVSPGTGNEQFF. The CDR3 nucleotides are TGTGCCACCAGTGATGTCAGTCCCGGGACAGGGAATGAGCAGTTCTTC.

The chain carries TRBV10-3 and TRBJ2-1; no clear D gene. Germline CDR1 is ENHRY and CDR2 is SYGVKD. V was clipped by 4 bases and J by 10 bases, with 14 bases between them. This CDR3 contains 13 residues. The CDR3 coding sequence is TGTGCCATCAGTGCCAGTCGTGACGTCGAGCAGTTCTTC. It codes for CAISASRDVEQFF.

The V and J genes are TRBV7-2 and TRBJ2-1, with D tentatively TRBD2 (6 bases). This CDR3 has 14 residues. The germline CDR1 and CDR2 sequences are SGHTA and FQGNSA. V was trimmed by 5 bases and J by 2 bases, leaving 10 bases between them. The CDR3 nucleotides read TGTGCCAGCAGCCCAGAGCGGGCCTACAATGAGCAGTTCTTC. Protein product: CASSPERAYNEQFF. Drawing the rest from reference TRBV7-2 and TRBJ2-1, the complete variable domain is GAGVSQSPSNKVTEKGKDVELRCDPISGHTALYWYRQSLGQGLEFLIYFQGNSAPDKSGLPSDRFSAERTGGSVSTLTIQRTQQEDSAVYLCASSPERAYNEQFFGPGTRLTVL.

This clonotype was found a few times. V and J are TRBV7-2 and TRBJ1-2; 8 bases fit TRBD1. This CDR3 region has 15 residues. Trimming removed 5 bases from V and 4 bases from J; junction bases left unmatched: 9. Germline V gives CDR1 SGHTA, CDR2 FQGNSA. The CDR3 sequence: CASSPAAGGLYGYTF. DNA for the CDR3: TGTGCCAGCAGCCCCGCCGCAGGGGGCCTCTATGGCTACACCTTC.

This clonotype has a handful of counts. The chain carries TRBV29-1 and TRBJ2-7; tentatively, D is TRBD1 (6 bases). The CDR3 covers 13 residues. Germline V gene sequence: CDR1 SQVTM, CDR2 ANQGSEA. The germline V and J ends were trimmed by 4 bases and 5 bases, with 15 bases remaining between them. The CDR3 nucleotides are TGCAGCGTTGGACAGGCTCCGTCGAACGAGCAGTACTTC. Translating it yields CSVGQAPSNEQYF.